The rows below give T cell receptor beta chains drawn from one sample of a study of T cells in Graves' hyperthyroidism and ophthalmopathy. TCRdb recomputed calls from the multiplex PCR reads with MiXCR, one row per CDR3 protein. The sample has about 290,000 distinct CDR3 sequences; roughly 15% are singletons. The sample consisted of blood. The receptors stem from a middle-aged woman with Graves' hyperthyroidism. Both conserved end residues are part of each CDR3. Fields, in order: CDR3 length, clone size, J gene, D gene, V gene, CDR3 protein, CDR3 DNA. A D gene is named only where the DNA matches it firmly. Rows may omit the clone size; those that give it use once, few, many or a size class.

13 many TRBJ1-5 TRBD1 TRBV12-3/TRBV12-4 CAVGQGANQPQHF TGTGCCGTTGGGCAGGGGGCCAATCAGCCCCAGCATTTT
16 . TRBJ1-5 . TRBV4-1 CASSQESAGGNQPQHF TGCGCCAGCAGCCAAGAATCGGCCGGGGGCAATCAGCCCCAGCATTTT
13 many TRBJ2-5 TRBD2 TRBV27 CASSAGVQETQYF TGTGCCAGCAGTGCGGGGGTGCAAGAGACCCAGTACTTC
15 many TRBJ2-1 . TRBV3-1 CASSQGRYLPGEQFF TGTGCCAGCAGCCAAGGGAGGTACCTCCCTGGTGAGCAGTTCTTC
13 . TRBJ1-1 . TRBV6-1 CASSTGMGKKAFF TGTGCCAGCAGTACAGGGATGGGAAAAAAAGCTTTCTTT
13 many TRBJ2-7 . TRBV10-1 CASSDQLDHEQYF TGCGCCAGCAGTGACCAACTAGACCACGAGCAGTACTTC
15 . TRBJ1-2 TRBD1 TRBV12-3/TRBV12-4 CASSPDRDRGAGYTF TGTGCCAGCAGTCCGGACCGGGACAGGGGAGCTGGCTACACCTTC
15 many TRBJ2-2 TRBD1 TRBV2 CASSRQGGNTGELFF TGTGCCAGCAGTCGACAGGGGGGGAACACCGGGGAGCTGTTTTTT
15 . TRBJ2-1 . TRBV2 CASSEYGLSNNEQFF TGTGCCAGCAGTGAATATGGACTATCCAACAATGAGCAGTTCTTC
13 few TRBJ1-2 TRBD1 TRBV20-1 CSPGTDTLGGYTF TGCAGTCCGGGGACAGACACCCTGGGGGGCTACACCTTC
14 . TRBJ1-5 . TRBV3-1 CASSLGYSSQPQHF TGTGCCAGCAGCCTCGGCTATAGCAGTCAGCCCCAGCATTTT
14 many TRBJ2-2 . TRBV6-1 CASSDKGVDGELFF TGTGCCAGCAGTGATAAGGGGGTGGACGGGGAGCTGTTTTTT
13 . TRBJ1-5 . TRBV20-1 CSATAGALQPQHF TGCAGTGCTACGGCAGGGGCCCTTCAGCCCCAGCATTTT
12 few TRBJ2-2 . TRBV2 CASRWGSGELFF TGTGCCAGCAGGTGGGGGTCCGGGGAGCTGTTTTTT
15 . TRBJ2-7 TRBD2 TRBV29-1 CSVAAGLAGVWEQYF TGCAGCGTTGCCGCGGGACTAGCGGGAGTATGGGAGCAGTACTTC
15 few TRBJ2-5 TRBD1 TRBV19 CASSKLTGGGETQYF TGTGCCAGTAGTAAACTGACAGGGGGCGGGGAGACCCAGTACTTC
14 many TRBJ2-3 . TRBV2 CASSALYRGDTQYF TGTGCCAGCAGTGCCCTGTATCGAGGAGATACGCAGTATTTT
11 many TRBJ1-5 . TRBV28 CASNGNQPQHF TGTGCCAGCAATGGCAATCAGCCCCAGCATTTT
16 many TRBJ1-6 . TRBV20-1 CSARAKGLAYNSPLHF TGCAGTGCTAGAGCGAAGGGCTTGGCCTATAATTCACCCCTCCACTTT
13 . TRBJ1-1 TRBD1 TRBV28 CASSFGTGARAFF TGTGCCAGCAGTTTCGGGACAGGGGCTCGAGCTTTCTTT
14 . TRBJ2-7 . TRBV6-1 CASRAGANSYEQYF TGTGCCAGCAGAGCAGGTGCAAACTCCTACGAGCAGTACTTC
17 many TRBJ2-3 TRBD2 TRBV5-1 CASSLDGLAGGADTQYF TGCGCCAGCAGCTTAGACGGACTAGCGGGAGGCGCAGATACGCAGTATTTT
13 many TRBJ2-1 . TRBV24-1 CATSDRLTDEQFF TGTGCCACCAGTGACCGGCTGACAGATGAGCAGTTCTTC
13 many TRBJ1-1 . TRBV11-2 CASSLTRDTEAFF TGTGCCAGCAGCCTCACTAGAGACACTGAAGCTTTCTTT
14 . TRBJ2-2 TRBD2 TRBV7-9 CASKEREGPGELFF TGTGCCAGCAAGGAGCGGGAGGGCCCCGGGGAGCTGTTTTTT
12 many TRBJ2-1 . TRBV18 CASSPVMDEQFF TGTGCCAGCTCACCTGTGATGGATGAGCAGTTCTTC
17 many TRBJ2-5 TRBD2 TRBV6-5 CASSYAFSSGGQETQYF TGTGCCAGCAGTTACGCATTCTCTAGCGGGGGACAAGAGACCCAGTACTTC
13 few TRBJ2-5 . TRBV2 CASSRTTQETQYF TGTGCCAGCAGCAGGACAACACAAGAGACCCAGTACTTC
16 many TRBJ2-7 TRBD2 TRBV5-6 CASSFYSSGSSGEQYF TGTGCCAGCAGCTTTTATTCTAGCGGGAGCTCTGGGGAGCAGTACTTC
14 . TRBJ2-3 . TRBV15 CATSPEFSTDTQYF TGTGCCACCAGCCCGGAGTTTAGCACAGATACGCAGTATTTT
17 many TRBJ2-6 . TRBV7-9 CASSLQGILDGANVLTF TGTGCCAGCAGTCTCCAGGGGATCTTAGACGGGGCCAACGTCCTGACTTTC